This T cell receptor (beta chain) was recorded in a study of response to subunit inactivated influenza vaccine. This clonotype rates as medium-sized. TCRdb recomputed calls from the RT-PCR reads with MiXCR, one row per CDR3 protein. The table has 500,000 to 700,000 distinct CDR3 sequences, roughly a quarter seen once. Germline CDR1 reads SQVTM; CDR2 reads ANQGSEA. The CDR3 has 10 residues. Trimming took off 7 bases at V and 0 bases at J, with 3 bases between the two ends. Another study also made use of these data, one on T cells expressing NK-cell markers. That source reports: Generation of TCR beta cDNA was performed by 5'RACE template switching incorporating UMIs. Whether expanded NKG2C+ T cell clones recognized HCMV stayed uncertain.

This receptor was obtained from a man in his forties or fifties who received an inactivated influenza vaccine. The sample in question was CD4+ T cells sorted from PBMCs, obtained 11 to 12 days after vaccination. The V gene is TRBV29-1, the J gene TRBJ1-1; D not resolved. CDR3 nucleotide sequence: TGCAGCGGAATGAACACTGAAGCTTTCTTT. Protein product: CSGMNTEAFF.